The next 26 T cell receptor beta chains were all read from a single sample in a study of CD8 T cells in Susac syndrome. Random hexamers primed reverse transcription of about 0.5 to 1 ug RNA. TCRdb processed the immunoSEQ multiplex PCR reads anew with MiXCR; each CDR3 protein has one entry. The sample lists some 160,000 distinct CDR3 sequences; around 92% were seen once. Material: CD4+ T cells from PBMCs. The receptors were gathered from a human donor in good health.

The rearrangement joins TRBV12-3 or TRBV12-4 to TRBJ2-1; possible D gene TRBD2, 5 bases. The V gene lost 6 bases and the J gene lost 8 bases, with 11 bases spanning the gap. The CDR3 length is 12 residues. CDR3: CASRSSGYEQFF. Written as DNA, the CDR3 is TGTGCCAGCAGATCCTCGGGGTATGAGCAGTTCTTC.

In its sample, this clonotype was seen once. CDR3 protein: CASSLVGAGGIYGYTF. The CDR3 bases are TGTGCCAGCAGCTTAGTAGGAGCAGGGGGTATCTATGGCTACACCTTC. The chain employs TRBV7-2 and TRBJ1-2; 7 nucleotides align to TRBD1. Germline CDR1 and CDR2: SGHTA and FQGNSA. J lost 4 bases, V lost 1 base, and 9 bases had no gene match. CDR3 length equals 16 residues.

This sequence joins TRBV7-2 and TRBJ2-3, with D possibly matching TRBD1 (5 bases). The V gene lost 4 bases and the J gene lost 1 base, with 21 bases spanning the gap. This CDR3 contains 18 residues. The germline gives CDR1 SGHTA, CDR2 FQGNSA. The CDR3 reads CASSYPGTGYFRTDTQYF. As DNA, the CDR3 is TGTGCCAGCAGCTACCCCGGTACAGGCTATTTTCGCACAGATACGCAGTATTTT.

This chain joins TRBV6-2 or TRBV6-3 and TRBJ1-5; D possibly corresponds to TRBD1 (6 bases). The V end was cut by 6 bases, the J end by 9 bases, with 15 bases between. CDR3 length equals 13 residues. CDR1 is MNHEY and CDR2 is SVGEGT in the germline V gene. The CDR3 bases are TGTGCCAGCAGGGACAGTTACGACTCGCCCCAGCATTTT. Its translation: CASRDSYDSPQHF.

The CDR3 loop is CAWRRDTSSYEQYF. As DNA, the CDR3 is TGTGCCTGGAGAAGGGACACTTCCTCCTACGAGCAGTACTTC. The chain employs TRBV30 and TRBJ2-7; a weak D match, TRBD1 (6 bases). Germline CDR1 reads GTSNPN; CDR2 reads SVGIG (reference sequence). Trimming took 3 bases from V and 0 from J, leaving 12 bases between them. This CDR3 is 14 amino acids long.

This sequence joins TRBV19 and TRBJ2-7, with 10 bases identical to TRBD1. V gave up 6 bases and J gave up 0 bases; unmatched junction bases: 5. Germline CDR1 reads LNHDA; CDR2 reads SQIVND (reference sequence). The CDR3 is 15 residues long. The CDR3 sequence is CASRGQGTSSYEQYF. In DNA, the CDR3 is TGTGCCAGTAGGGGACAGGGGACCAGCTCCTACGAGCAGTACTTC.

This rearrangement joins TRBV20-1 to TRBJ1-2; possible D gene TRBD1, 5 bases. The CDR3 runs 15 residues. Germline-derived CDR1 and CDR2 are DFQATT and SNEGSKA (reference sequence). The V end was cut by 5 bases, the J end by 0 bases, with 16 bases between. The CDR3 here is CSAHETARANYGYTF. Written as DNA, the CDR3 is TGCAGTGCTCATGAGACAGCCCGAGCTAACTATGGCTACACCTTC.

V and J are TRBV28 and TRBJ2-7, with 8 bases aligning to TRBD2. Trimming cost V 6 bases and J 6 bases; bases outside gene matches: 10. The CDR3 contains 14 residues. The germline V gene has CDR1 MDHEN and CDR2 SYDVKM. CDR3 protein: CASSSPGTSGEQYF. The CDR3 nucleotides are TGTGCCAGCAGCTCCCCAGGAACTAGCGGCGAGCAGTACTTC.

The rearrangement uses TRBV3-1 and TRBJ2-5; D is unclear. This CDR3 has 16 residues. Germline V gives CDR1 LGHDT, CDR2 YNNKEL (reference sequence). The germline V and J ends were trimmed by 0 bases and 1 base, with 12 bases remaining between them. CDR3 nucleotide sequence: TGTGCCAGCAGCCAAGAGTCGCCGGGTTTCCAAGAGACCCAGTACTTC. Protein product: CASSQESPGFQETQYF.

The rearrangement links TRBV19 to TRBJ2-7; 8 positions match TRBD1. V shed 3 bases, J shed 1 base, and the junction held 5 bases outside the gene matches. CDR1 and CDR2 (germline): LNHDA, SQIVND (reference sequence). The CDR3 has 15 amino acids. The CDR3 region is CASSITGGKSYEQYF. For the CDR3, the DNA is TGTGCCAGTAGTATCACAGGGGGAAAGTCCTACGAGCAGTACTTC.

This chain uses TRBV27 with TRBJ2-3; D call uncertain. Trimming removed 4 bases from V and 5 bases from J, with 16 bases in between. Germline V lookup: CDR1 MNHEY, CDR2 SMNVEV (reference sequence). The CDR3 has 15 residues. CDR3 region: CASSSLRGEQDTQYF. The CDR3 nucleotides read TGTGCCAGCAGTTCCCTGCGTGGGGAACAAGATACGCAGTATTTT.

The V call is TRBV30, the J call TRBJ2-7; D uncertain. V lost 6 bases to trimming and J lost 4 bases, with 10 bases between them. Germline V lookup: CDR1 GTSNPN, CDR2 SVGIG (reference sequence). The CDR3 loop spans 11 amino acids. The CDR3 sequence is CACQFVYEQYF. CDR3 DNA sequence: TGTGCCTGCCAATTCGTGTACGAGCAGTACTTC.

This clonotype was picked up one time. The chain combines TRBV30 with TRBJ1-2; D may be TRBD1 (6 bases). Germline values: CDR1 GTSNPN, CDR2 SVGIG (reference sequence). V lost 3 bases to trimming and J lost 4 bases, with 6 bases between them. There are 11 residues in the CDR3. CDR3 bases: TGTGCCTGGAGGGACAGCTATGGCTACACCTTC. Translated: CAWRDSYGYTF.

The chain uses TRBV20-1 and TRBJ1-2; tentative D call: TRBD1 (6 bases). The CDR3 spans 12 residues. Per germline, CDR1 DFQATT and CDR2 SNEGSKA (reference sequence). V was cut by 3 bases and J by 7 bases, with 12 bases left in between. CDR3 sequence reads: CSASPGGSGYTF. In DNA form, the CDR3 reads TGCAGTGCTAGCCCCGGGGGCAGTGGCTACACCTTC.

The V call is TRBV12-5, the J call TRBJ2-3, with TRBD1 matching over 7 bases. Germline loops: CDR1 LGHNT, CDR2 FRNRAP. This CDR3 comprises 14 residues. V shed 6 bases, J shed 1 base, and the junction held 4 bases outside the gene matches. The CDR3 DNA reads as TGTGCTAGTGGACCGGGACAGCGCACAGATACGCAGTATTTT. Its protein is CASGPGQRTDTQYF.

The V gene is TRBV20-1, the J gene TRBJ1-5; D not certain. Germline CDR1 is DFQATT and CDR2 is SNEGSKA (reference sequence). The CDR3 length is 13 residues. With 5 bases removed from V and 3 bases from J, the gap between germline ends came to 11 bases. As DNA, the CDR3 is TGCAGTGCTCACGACGGTCCCAATCAGCCCCAGCATTTT. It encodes CSAHDGPNQPQHF.

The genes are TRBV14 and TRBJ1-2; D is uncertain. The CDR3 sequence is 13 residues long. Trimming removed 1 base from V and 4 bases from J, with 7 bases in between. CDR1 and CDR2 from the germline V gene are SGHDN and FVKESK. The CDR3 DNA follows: TGTGCCAGCAGCCAAGGGACGACCTATGGCTACACCTTC. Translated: CASSQGTTYGYTF.

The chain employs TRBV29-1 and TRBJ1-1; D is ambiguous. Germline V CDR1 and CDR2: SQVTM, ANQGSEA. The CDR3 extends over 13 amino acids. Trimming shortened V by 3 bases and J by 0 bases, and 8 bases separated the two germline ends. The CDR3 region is CSVDTALNTEAFF. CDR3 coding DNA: TGCAGCGTTGATACAGCTTTGAACACTGAAGCTTTCTTT.

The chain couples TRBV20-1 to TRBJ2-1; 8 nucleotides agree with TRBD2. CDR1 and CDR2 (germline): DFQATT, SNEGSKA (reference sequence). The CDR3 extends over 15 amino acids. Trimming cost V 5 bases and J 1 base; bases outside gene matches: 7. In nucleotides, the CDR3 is TGCAGTGCTGAGGGTACTAGCGGATCCTACAATGAGCAGTTCTTC. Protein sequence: CSAEGTSGSYNEQFF.

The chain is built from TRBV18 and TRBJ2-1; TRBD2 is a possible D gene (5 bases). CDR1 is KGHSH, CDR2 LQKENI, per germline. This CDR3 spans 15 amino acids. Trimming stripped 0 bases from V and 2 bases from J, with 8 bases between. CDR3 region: CASSPPGSAYNEQFF. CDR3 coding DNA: TGTGCCAGCTCACCACCGGGTAGCGCCTACAATGAGCAGTTCTTC.

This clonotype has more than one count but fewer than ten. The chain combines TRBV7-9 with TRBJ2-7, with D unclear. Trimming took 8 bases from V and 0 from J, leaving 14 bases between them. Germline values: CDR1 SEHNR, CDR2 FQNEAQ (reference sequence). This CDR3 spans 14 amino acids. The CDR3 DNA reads TGTGCCAGCTTACCAGACCCGAGCTCCTACGAGCAGTACTTC. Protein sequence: CASLPDPSSYEQYF.

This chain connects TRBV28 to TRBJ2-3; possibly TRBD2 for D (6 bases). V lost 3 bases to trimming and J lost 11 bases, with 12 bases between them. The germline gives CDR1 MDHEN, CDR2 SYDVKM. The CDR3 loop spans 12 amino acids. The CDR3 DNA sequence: TGTGCCAGCAGTTTGGAGGGCTTCTGGCAGTATTTT. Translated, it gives CASSLEGFWQYF. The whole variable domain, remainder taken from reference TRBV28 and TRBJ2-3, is DVKVTQSSRYLVKRTGEKVFLECVQDMDHENMFWYRQDPGLGLRLIYFSYDVKMKEKGDIPEGYSVSREKKERFSLILESASTNQTSMYLCASSLEGFWQYFGPGTRLTVL.

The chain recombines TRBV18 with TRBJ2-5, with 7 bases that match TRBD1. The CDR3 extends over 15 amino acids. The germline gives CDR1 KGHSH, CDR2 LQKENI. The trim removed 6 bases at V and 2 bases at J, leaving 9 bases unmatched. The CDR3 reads CASSPRQGNQETQYF. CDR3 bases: TGTGCCAGCTCGCCAAGACAGGGAAATCAAGAGACCCAGTACTTC.

CDR3 loop: CATSDLRGGSYNEQFF. CDR3 nucleotides: TGTGCCACCAGTGATCTGCGGGGCGGGAGTTACAATGAGCAGTTCTTC. This chain connects TRBV24-1 to TRBJ2-1; 7 bases match TRBD2. The CDR3 loop spans 16 amino acids. Germline CDR1 KGHDR, CDR2 SFDVKD. V lost 3 bases to trimming and J lost 4 bases; unmatched junction nucleotides: 8.

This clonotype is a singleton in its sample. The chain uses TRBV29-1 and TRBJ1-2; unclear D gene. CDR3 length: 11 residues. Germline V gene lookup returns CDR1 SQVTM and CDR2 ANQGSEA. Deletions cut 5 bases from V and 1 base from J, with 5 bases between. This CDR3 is CSVSVNYGYTF. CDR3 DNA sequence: TGCAGCGTTTCAGTTAACTATGGCTACACCTTC.

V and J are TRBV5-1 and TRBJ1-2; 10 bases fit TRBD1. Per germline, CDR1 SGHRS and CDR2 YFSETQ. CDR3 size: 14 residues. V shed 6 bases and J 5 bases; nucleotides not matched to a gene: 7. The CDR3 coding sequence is TGCGCCAGCAAAGACAGGGGGCCCCGTTATGGCTACACCTTC. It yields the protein CASKDRGPRYGYTF. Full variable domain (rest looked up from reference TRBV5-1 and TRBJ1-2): KAGVTQTPRYLIKTRGQQVTLSCSPISGHRSVSWYQQTPGQGLQFLFEYFSETQRNKGNFPGRFSGRQFSNSRSEMNVSTLELGDSALYLCASKDRGPRYGYTFGSGTRLTVV.